Listed below are T cell receptor beta chains from one sample, sequenced in a study of blood T cell repertoires in COVID-19. Profiled with immunoSEQ multiplex PCR; TCRdb holds only in-frame clones, not every one. This sample has about 240,000 clones, with more than 85% found just once. The sequenced sample was PBMCs or T cells enriched from blood (not recorded which). The receptors were sampled from a woman in her 30s who had recovered from COVID-19. CDR3s include the opening cysteine and the closing phenylalanine or tryptophan. Fields, in order: V gene, clone size, D gene, J gene, CDR3 protein, CDR3 DNA. A D gene is named only where the DNA matches it firmly. Size values are once, few and many counts, or a class for expanded clones, and some rows have none.

TRBV7-2,NA,NA,TRBJ2-2,CASSLVGFLGTTGELFF,TGTGCCAGCAGCTTAGTTGGGTTTCTCGGGACAACCGGGGAGCTGTTTTTT
TRBV11-3,NA,NA,TRBJ2-2,CASSPGRGGTGELFF,TGTGCCAGCAGCCCTGGCAGGGGCGGGACCGGGGAGCTGTTTTTT
TRBV4-2,NA,NA,TRBJ2-1,CASSPVVEPTYNEQFF,TGTGCCAGCAGCCCGGTCGTAGAGCCGACCTACAATGAGCAGTTCTTC
TRBV30,NA,TRBD1,TRBJ1-2,CAWGQGPNYGYTF,TGTGCCTGGGGACAGGGGCCTAACTATGGCTACACCTTC
TRBV4-3,NA,TRBD1,TRBJ2-4,CASSPKDRGLAKNIQYF,TGCGCCAGCAGCCCGAAGGACAGGGGGCTTGCCAAAAACATTCAGTACTTC
TRBV6-5,NA,NA,TRBJ2-1,CASSLNSRPYNEQFF,TGTGCCAGCAGTTTAAACTCGAGGCCTTACAATGAGCAGTTCTTC
TRBV27,NA,NA,TRBJ1-2,CASSLEDGANYGYTF,TGTGCCAGCAGTTTAGAAGACGGAGCTAACTATGGCTACACCTTC
TRBV28,once,NA,TRBJ1-2,CASTRDKYGYTF,TGTGCCAGCACAAGGGACAAGTATGGCTACACCTTC
TRBV7-9,NA,TRBD1,TRBJ1-2,CASSLGTGRGYGYTF,TGTGCCAGCAGCCTCGGGACAGGGAGAGGCTATGGCTACACCTTC
TRBV19,NA,TRBD2,TRBJ2-2,CASRVLSGTNTGELFF,TGTGCCAGTAGGGTCCTTAGCGGGACGAACACCGGGGAGCTGTTTTTT
TRBV4-2,NA,NA,TRBJ1-2,CASSQAEGLGGYTF,TGTGCCAGCAGCCAAGCCGAAGGACTTGGTGGCTACACCTTC
TRBV7-2,NA,TRBD1,TRBJ1-1,CASSLAQGVGTEAFF,TGTGCCAGCAGCTTAGCTCAGGGGGTCGGCACTGAAGCTTTCTTT
TRBV7-3,once,NA,TRBJ1-1,CASSRGNTEAFF,TGTGCCAGCAGCAGGGGGAACACTGAAGCTTTCTTT
TRBV13,NA,NA,TRBJ1-1,CASSPGITEAFF,TGTGCCAGCAGCCCAGGGATCACTGAAGCTTTCTTT
TRBV4-1,few,NA,TRBJ1-5,CASSQEAKQPQHF,TGCGCCAGCAGCCAAGAGGCCAAACAGCCCCAGCATTTT
TRBV24-1,NA,NA,TRBJ2-3,CATSDFTGPDTQYF,TGTGCCACCAGTGATTTTACAGGGCCAGATACGCAGTATTTT
TRBV19,NA,NA,TRBJ1-3,CASTTPSSGNTIYF,TGTGCCAGTACAACACCAAGCTCTGGAAACACCATATATTTT
TRBV12-3/TRBV12-4,few,NA,TRBJ1-2,CASTRDSNYGYTF,TGTGCCAGCACCCGAGACAGCAACTATGGCTACACCTTC
TRBV28,NA,NA,TRBJ1-2,CASSRQAYGYTF,TGTGCCAGCAGTCGACAGGCTTATGGCTACACCTTC
TRBV6-2/TRBV6-3,NA,TRBD2,TRBJ2-2,CASSSRGRGTGELFF,TGTGCCAGCAGTTCTCGCGGGAGGGGCACCGGGGAGCTGTTTTTT
TRBV7-3,NA,NA,TRBJ2-1,CASSLSSVNNEQFF,TGTGCCAGCAGCTTAAGTTCGGTTAACAATGAGCAGTTCTTC
TRBV18,NA,TRBD1,TRBJ1-2,CASSSGQAGYTF,TGTGCCAGCTCGTCGGGACAGGCTGGCTACACCTTC
TRBV9,NA,NA,TRBJ2-7,CASSVGGGFRYEQYF,TGTGCCAGCAGCGTAGGAGGGGGATTCCGTTACGAGCAGTACTTC
TRBV4-3,NA,NA,TRBJ1-2,CASSQESGGLGYTF,TGCGCCAGCAGCCAAGAATCGGGGGGGCTCGGCTACACCTTC
TRBV10-3,NA,TRBD1,TRBJ1-2,CAISGQGQTHGYTF,TGTGCCATCAGCGGACAGGGTCAGACACATGGCTACACCTTC
TRBV6-1,few,NA,TRBJ1-1,CASSESVNTEAFF,TGTGCCAGCAGTGAATCCGTTAACACTGAAGCTTTCTTT
TRBV3-1/TRBV3-2,NA,NA,TRBJ1-2,CASSSRGGSNYGYTF,TGTGCCAGCAGCTCGAGGGGGGGCAGTAACTATGGCTACACCTTC
TRBV9,NA,TRBD1,TRBJ2-1,CASSVQRQGLPYNEQFF,TGTGCCAGCAGCGTGCAAAGACAGGGTCTCCCCTACAATGAGCAGTTCTTC
TRBV13,NA,TRBD2,TRBJ2-7,CASRRSGTSYEQYF,TGTGCCAGCAGACGTAGCGGGACCTCCTACGAGCAGTACTTC
TRBV27,NA,NA,TRBJ1-2,CTSSPRLDSYGYTF,TGTACCAGCAGTCCCCGCCTCGACAGCTATGGCTACACCTTC
TRBV7-2,NA,TRBD1,TRBJ1-1,CASSLAAGGTEAFF,TGTGCCAGCAGCTTAGCCGCAGGGGGCACTGAAGCTTTCTTT
TRBV7-2,NA,NA,TRBJ1-6,CASSFTGPNNSPLHF,TGTGCCAGCAGCTTCACGGGTCCCAATAATTCACCCCTCCACTTT
TRBV7-2,NA,NA,TRBJ1-1,CASSFSEDTEAFF,TGTGCCAGCAGCTTCTCAGAGGATACTGAAGCTTTCTTT
TRBV30,NA,NA,TRBJ1-4,CAWGIAGIGGKLFF,TGTGCCTGGGGAATCGCAGGGATTGGCGGAAAACTGTTTTTT
TRBV7-3,once,NA,TRBJ2-7,CASSTSPGAGEQYF,TGTGCCAGCAGCACGAGCCCAGGGGCCGGCGAGCAGTACTTC
TRBV11-3,few,NA,TRBJ2-5,CASSLGRSSETQYF,TGTGCCAGCAGCTTAGGAAGAAGCTCAGAGACCCAGTACTTC
TRBV7-2,NA,NA,TRBJ2-7,CASSLGWAGEQYF,TGTGCCAGCAGCTTAGGTTGGGCGGGCGAGCAGTACTTC
TRBV5-1,NA,TRBD2,TRBJ2-3,CASKRSGTTDTQYF,TGCGCCAGCAAGAGGAGCGGGACCACAGATACGCAGTATTTT
TRBV5-1,NA,TRBD1,TRBJ2-5,CASSFGGTGKETQYF,TGCGCCAGCAGCTTTGGAGGGACAGGAAAAGAGACCCAGTACTTC
TRBV28,NA,NA,TRBJ1-1,CASSLKHTAFF,TGTGCCAGCAGTTTAAAACATACGGCTTTCTTT
TRBV29-1,NA,TRBD1,TRBJ2-3,CSVDGLGGFGQGRDTQYF,TGCAGCGTTGATGGTCTAGGGGGTTTTGGACAGGGGAGAGATACGCAGTATTTT
TRBV7-9,NA,NA,TRBJ1-1,CASSRQPDTEAFF,TGTGCCAGCAGCCGACAGCCAGACACTGAAGCTTTCTTT
TRBV5-4,NA,NA,TRBJ1-3,CASSLDTVRNTIYF,TGTGCCAGCAGCTTGGATACAGTAAGAAACACCATATATTTT
TRBV7-2,NA,NA,TRBJ2-1,CASSPRRHGYNEQFF,TGTGCCAGCAGCCCCCGTCGGCACGGGTACAATGAGCAGTTCTTC
TRBV3-1/TRBV3-2,once,TRBD2,TRBJ2-5,CASSRVLTSGQETQYF,TGTGCCAGCAGCCGAGTACTGACTAGCGGCCAAGAGACCCAGTACTTC